The source of this T cell receptor beta chain is a study of shared clonotypes between healthy human individuals (dated by TCRdb to the early 2020s). As for the study more broadly: The cohort comprised two women and a few men aged 18 to 49 years. The study deeply sequenced blood TCR repertoires of about 5 healthy adults to estimate repertoire size and the extent of clonotype sharing between individuals. To increase sequencing depth and limit assay-specific biases, different laboratories used diverse techniques to prepare libraries and sequence TCR repertoires. Leukapheresis yielded between about 0.8 and 9.5 billion PBMCs per donor.

The investigation overall reported the following: The small number of donors limited the genetic and exposure-history diversity represented. Only blood was sampled, and tissue TCR repertoires likely differ from those in blood. Pairwise subsampling indicated that sequencing depth was expected to affect the degree of clonotype sharing among donors.

As concerns this clone: There is no known antigen for this receptor. Base-call qualities are not available, and no considerably larger clone is one nucleotide away.

Using the deep immunoSEQ assay, multiplex PCR amplified TCR CDR3 regions from genomic DNA. Extracted genomic DNA from each cell subset was distributed evenly across all wells of several immunoSEQ 96-well plates, and each plate was treated as a replicate. For unsorted PBMC, each replicate PCR was loaded with roughly 330 ng genomic DNA, equivalent to approximately 33,000 T cell genomes. Ten immunoSEQ deep assay plates were used to sequence unsorted PBMC genomic DNA. Purified libraries were measured with a Qubit 3.0 fluorometer, size-checked on a Bioanalyzer 2100, and measured again with the KAPA Library Quantification kit. Each immunoSEQ 96-well plate was sequenced on its own single-read 150-cycle Illumina NextSeq 550 flow cell. Turning to the authors' computational methods: The immunoSEQ output contained only junctional sequences without quality scores, so filtering could not match that applied to full-length reads. Sequences were annotated with PyIR, a Python wrapper for IgBLAST v1.9, and V/J genes and CDR3 were assigned using IMGT germline references. Any read was removed if the V/J assignment was weak (E-value above 1e-6), the CDR3 was missing, or the read contained stop codons, out-of-frame junctions, or ambiguous translated residues. V3J clonotypes were defined as sequences sharing an identical inferred V gene, J gene, and CDR3 amino acid sequence. To compute the percentage overlap between repertoires, the number of shared unique clonotypes was divided by the size of the smaller repertoire. RTK rarefaction, the Chao1 estimator, and Recon v2.1 estimates of unobserved clonotypes were used to assess repertoire richness. TCRdb provides this immuneACCESS table in a form limited to in-frame rearrangements. Some clones are lacking; in checked studies, under half of them reflect an unresolved V gene, and why the rest are absent is not known. V and J calls and clone size are as listed in that table; D and trimming were resolved from the DNA. The sample yields approximately 460,000 clones; around 77% were counted once. The ten largest clonotypes hold around 12% of the sample.

Healthy HIV-negative adults with no recently reported acute infections or vaccinations were included as donors. Every donor was a Caucasian adult living in Nashville, Tennessee, USA. In the unsorted samples, 90 million or so PBMCs were counted, and genomic DNA was extracted using the QIAamp DNA Blood Mini kit. Blood was collected by leukapheresis, and PBMCs were isolated by Ficoll-Histopaque density gradient centrifugation and then cryopreserved in liquid nitrogen vapor phase. The clonotype originates from a middle-aged woman in good health. Some clones in this sample may be carry-over from other donors' samples. Sequencing was carried out using PBMCs.

The CDR3 region: CASRLAGQPSQEQYF. The sequenced DNA: TGCGCCAGCAGACTCGCGGGACAGCCTAGTCAGGAGCAGTACTTC. This receptor chain uses TRBV5-1 and TRBJ2-7, with a tentative D gene TRBD1 over 7 matching bases. The CDR3 spans 15 residues, from the cysteine through the phenylalanine. The CDR3 DNA has 45 bases and is translated from base 1. From a lookup of the germline V gene, CDR1 and CDR2 are SGHRS and YFSETQ. The V and J ends are trimmed by 5 bases and 7 bases, leaving 22 bases between them.